The 21 T cell receptor beta chains below all came from one sample that was sequenced in a study of blood T cell repertoires in COVID-19. Sequencing used immunoSEQ multiplex PCR; TCRdb keeps in-frame clones, though not all of them. Among tens of thousands of clones listed, about 80% were seen once. The specimen sequenced was peripheral blood. Receptor source: a human donor in a cohort sampled during active COVID-19.

The chain carries TRBV5-4 and TRBJ1-2; TRBD1 agrees at 8 bases. In germline, CDR1 is SGHNT, CDR2 YYREEE (reference sequence). This CDR3 is 16 amino acids long. Trimming removed 0 bases from V and 6 bases from J; junction bases left unmatched: 10. DNA of the CDR3: TGTGCCAGCAGCTTGGCCAACCACAGGGGGATTAATGGCTACACCTTC. Encoded protein: CASSLANHRGINGYTF.

The V and J genes are TRBV19 and TRBJ2-1, with 9 bases fitting TRBD2. Germline CDR1 is LNHDA and CDR2 is SQIVND (reference sequence). This CDR3 is built from 16 residues. V lost 4 bases, J lost 1 base, and 5 bases stayed unmatched. CDR3 DNA: TGTGCCAGTAGTAAAAGGCGGGAGGGTTCCTACAATGAGCAGTTCTTC. Its translation: CASSKRREGSYNEQFF.

The chain employs TRBV5-1 and TRBJ2-2; D is uncertain. Trimming removed 0 bases from V and 5 bases from J, with 8 bases in between. This CDR3 spans 14 amino acids. The V gene's germline CDR1 is SGHRS and CDR2 YFSETQ. CDR3 residues: CASSLDFPTGELFF. DNA of the CDR3: TGCGCCAGCAGCTTGGATTTTCCGACCGGGGAGCTGTTTTTT.

Here the CDR3 reads CASKLAGVGNTGELFF. In DNA form, the CDR3 reads TGTGCCAGCAAACTAGCGGGAGTGGGTAACACCGGGGAGCTGTTTTTT. The genes are TRBV28 and TRBJ2-2, with 11 nucleotides matching TRBD2. This CDR3 is 16 amino acids long. The germline gives CDR1 MDHEN, CDR2 SYDVKM. V lost 7 bases to trimming and J lost 2 bases; unmatched junction nucleotides: 6.

The V and J genes are TRBV4-2 and TRBJ2-2; a possible D gene is TRBD1 (6 bases). In germline, CDR1 is LGHNA, CDR2 YNFKEQ. The V and J ends lost 6 bases and 2 bases respectively, with 10 bases between them. CDR3 length equals 14 residues. In DNA, the CDR3 is TGTGCCAGCAGAGAGGACAGCAACACCGGGGAGCTGTTTTTT. Protein sequence: CASREDSNTGELFF.

This clone was observed a few times. J is TRBJ2-7 and V is TRBV28; TRBD1 aligns across 11 bases. Germline V gene data show CDR1 as MDHEN and CDR2 as SYDVKM. Trimming at V came to 2 bases and at J to 3 bases, leaving 3 bases not matched to a gene. This CDR3 is built from 15 residues. The CDR3 region has the DNA TGTGCCAGCAGTTTACCTGGGACAGGGGGCTACGAGCAGTACTTC. Protein: CASSLPGTGGYEQYF.

The V call is TRBV7-3, the J call TRBJ2-1, with 11 bases identical to TRBD2. The CDR3 loop spans 15 amino acids. The V gene end was trimmed by 7 bases and the J gene end by 6 bases; junction bases not matched to a gene: 8. Per the germline V gene, CDR1 is SGHTA and CDR2 is FQGTGA. The CDR3 DNA reads TGTGCCAGCACGGTAGCGGGAGGGCTTCTCAATGAGCAGTTCTTC. The encoded protein is CASTVAGGLLNEQFF.

The chain employs TRBV19 and TRBJ1-1; D may be TRBD1 (6 bases). This CDR3 contains 13 residues. The V gene's germline CDR1 is LNHDA and CDR2 SQIVND (reference sequence). V lost 5 bases and J lost 5, with 12 bases in between. CDR3: CASSARGQTEAFF. CDR3 in DNA: TGTGCCAGTAGTGCGCGGGGGCAGACTGAAGCTTTCTTT.

The V and J genes are TRBV18 and TRBJ1-1, with D unclear. The CDR3 runs to 11 residues. CDR1 and CDR2 (germline): KGHSH, LQKENI. The ends were cut back, 3 bases at V and 10 bases at J, with 9 bases in the middle. CDR3 sequence: CASSPGEVAFF. In nucleotides, the CDR3 is TGTGCCAGCTCACCCGGGGAGGTAGCTTTCTTT.

The V gene is TRBV3-1 (or the pseudogene TRBV3-2), the J gene TRBJ2-4; D gene uncertain. In germline, CDR1 is LGHDT, CDR2 YNNKEL (reference sequence). Deletions cut 4 bases from V and 0 bases from J, with 7 bases between. The CDR3 extends over 14 amino acids. This CDR3 is CASSLPGAKNIQYF. DNA of the CDR3: TGTGCCAGCAGCCTGCCGGGAGCCAAAAACATTCAGTACTTC.

The gene calls are TRBV19 and TRBJ2-1; 7 nucleotides align to TRBD2. Germline V gene data show CDR1 as LNHDA and CDR2 as SQIVND (reference sequence). CDR3 length: 14 amino acids. The V gene end was trimmed by 9 bases and the J gene end by 4 bases; junction bases not matched to a gene: 9. The CDR3 spells CASKLAITYNEQFF. The CDR3 DNA is TGTGCCAGCAAACTAGCGATCACTTACAATGAGCAGTTCTTC.

The chain recombines TRBV6-4 with TRBJ1-1, with D possibly TRBD1 on 6 matching bases. The V gene's germline CDR1 is MRHNA and CDR2 SNTAGT. Trimming left V 5 bases short and J 11 bases short, with 12 bases between. The CDR3 contains 11 residues. The CDR3 DNA reads as TGTGCCAGCAGTCATCAGGGGATGGCTTTCTTT. This codes for CASSHQGMAFF.

The V and J genes are TRBV21-1 and TRBJ1-3. TRBV21-1 is noted as a pseudogene. The CDR3 consists of 13 residues. The CDR3 DNA sequence: TGTGCCAGCAGCGGCGGATCTGGAAACACCATATATTTT. Amino acid sequence: CASSGGSGNTIYF.

The chain is built from TRBV2 and TRBJ2-7; D not certain. The CDR3 contains 12 residues. Germline V lookup: CDR1 SNHLY, CDR2 FYNNEI. Trimming removed 4 bases at V and 2 bases at J, with 6 bases between. The CDR3 loop is CASSVAAYEQYF. The DNA of the CDR3 is TGTGCCAGCAGTGTCGCAGCCTACGAGCAGTACTTC.

V and J are TRBV28 and TRBJ2-7, with D possibly TRBD2 on 7 matching bases. The CDR3 has 15 amino acids. CDR1 and CDR2 from the germline V gene are MDHEN and SYDVKM. V dropped 6 bases and J dropped 0 bases, with 15 bases sitting between them. This chain's CDR3 is CASRPTGRGSYEQYF. CDR3 coding DNA: TGTGCCAGCAGGCCTACAGGGAGGGGCTCCTACGAGCAGTACTTC. The full variable domain, with the rest looked up from reference TRBV28 and TRBJ2-7, is DVKVTQSSRYLVKRTGEKVFLECVQDMDHENMFWYRQDPGLGLRLIYFSYDVKMKEKGDIPEGYSVSREKKERFSLILESASTNQTSMYLCASRPTGRGSYEQYFGPGTRLTVT.

This clone has more than one count but fewer than ten. The V gene is TRBV7-2, the J gene TRBJ2-1; 7 nucleotides match TRBD2. Losses at the gene ends were 2 bases for V and 4 bases for J; bases not matched to a gene: 11. Germline CDR1 reads SGHTA; CDR2 reads FQGNSA. This CDR3 has 17 amino acids. CDR3 sequence reads: CASSLSFAGVSYNEQFF. In DNA form, the CDR3 reads TGTGCCAGCAGCTTAAGTTTTGCGGGAGTTTCTTACAATGAGCAGTTCTTC.

The chain links TRBV28 to TRBJ1-6; D gene unclear. Trimming left V 5 bases short and J 14 bases short, with 16 bases between. Germline V lookup: CDR1 MDHEN, CDR2 SYDVKM. CDR3 length: 13 amino acids. The CDR3 reads CASSVIKTSTLHF. CDR3 bases: TGTGCCAGCAGTGTAATAAAGACTAGCACCCTCCACTTT.

This clone came up a few times. The chain recombines TRBV5-1 with TRBJ2-5; 9 bases are shared with TRBD1. The germline V gene encodes CDR1 SGHRS and CDR2 YFSETQ. Trimming removed 0 bases from V and 5 bases from J; junction bases left unmatched: 2. This CDR3 spans 14 amino acids. The CDR3 protein is CASSLDRGRETQYF. In DNA, the CDR3 is TGCGCCAGCAGCTTGGACAGGGGGCGTGAGACCCAGTACTTC.

V is TRBV6-1 and J is TRBJ2-1, with 7 bases lining up with TRBD2. CDR3 length equals 13 residues. Germline assignment: CDR1 MNHNS and CDR2 SASEGT. V shed 1 base and J 14 bases; nucleotides not matched to a gene: 8. The CDR3: CASSEVPGREKFF. The DNA for the CDR3 is TGTGCCAGCAGTGAAGTTCCGGGGCGGGAGAAGTTCTTC.

The V call is TRBV18, the J call TRBJ1-5; TRBD1 aligns across 9 bases. Per the germline V gene, CDR1 is KGHSH and CDR2 is LQKENI. The CDR3 is 13 amino acids. Germline trimming cut 8 bases from V and 6 bases from J; bases unmatched to any gene: 5. This CDR3 is CASPRQGGQPQHF. CDR3 DNA sequence: TGTGCCAGCCCAAGACAGGGGGGTCAGCCCCAGCATTTT.

This clone has a single count. This chain uses TRBV6-2 or TRBV6-3 with TRBJ1-1, with D possibly TRBD1 on 6 matching bases. The CDR3 runs 17 residues. Germline values: CDR1 MNHEY, CDR2 SVGEGT. V lost 0 bases and J lost 4, with 18 bases in between. The CDR3 DNA follows: TGTGCCAGCAGTTACTCGAGGTCAGGGGCAGGGATCACTGAAGCTTTCTTT. Protein product: CASSYSRSGAGITEAFF.